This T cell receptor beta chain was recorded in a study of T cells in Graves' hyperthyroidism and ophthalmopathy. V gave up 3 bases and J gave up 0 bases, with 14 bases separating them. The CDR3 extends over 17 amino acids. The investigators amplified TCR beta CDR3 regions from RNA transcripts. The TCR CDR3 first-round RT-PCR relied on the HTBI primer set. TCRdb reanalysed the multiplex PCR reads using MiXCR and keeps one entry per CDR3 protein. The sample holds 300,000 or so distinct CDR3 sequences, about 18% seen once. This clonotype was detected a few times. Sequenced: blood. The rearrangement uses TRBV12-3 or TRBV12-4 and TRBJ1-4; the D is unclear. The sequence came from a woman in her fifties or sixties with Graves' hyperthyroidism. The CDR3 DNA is TGTGCCAGCAGTTTCCACCTCACAAGTGCAACTAATGAAAAACTGTTTTTT. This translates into CASSFHLTSATNEKLFF.